The clone carrying this T cell receptor (beta chain) was seen more than once but under ten times. Time point specified: after neoadjuvant nivolumab, at surgical resection. The patients had HPV-negative, locally advanced oral cavity squamous cell carcinoma. Six replicates per PBMC sample, mostly from 480 ng of genomic DNA. The table came from immunoSEQ multiplex PCR; TCRdb's copy has only in-frame clones and leaves some out. The top ten hold approximately 3.8% of the sample, which has some 10,000 clones, about three fifths seen once. The sample belongs to a study of neoadjuvant anti-PD-1 for oral cavity cancer. The specimen comprised PBMCs, sampled after nivolumab (anti-PD-1) treatment. The receptor was isolated from a person aged 35-80 years with oral cavity squamous cell carcinoma.

CDR3 sequence (DNA): TGTGCCTGGAGTTACCTACTATCACCCCTCCACTTT. The encoded protein is CAWSYLLSPLHF. The rearrangement joins TRBV30 to TRBJ1-6; D uncertain. Germline V CDR1 and CDR2: GTSNPN, SVGIG (reference sequence). V lost 2 bases, J lost 10 bases, and 9 bases lay in between. CDR3 length: 12 amino acids.